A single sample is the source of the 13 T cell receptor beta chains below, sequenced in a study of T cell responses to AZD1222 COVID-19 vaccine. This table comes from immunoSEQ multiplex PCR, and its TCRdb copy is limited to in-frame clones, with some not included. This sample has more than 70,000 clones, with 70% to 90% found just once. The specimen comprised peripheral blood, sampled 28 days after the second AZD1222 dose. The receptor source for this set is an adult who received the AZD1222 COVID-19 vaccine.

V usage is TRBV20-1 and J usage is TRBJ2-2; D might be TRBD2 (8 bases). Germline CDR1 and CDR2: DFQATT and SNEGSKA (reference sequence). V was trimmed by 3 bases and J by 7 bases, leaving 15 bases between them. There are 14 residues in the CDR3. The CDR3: CSASREGAGGELFF. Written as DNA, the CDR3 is TGCAGTGCTAGTCGGGAGGGGGCAGGCGGGGAGCTGTTTTTT.

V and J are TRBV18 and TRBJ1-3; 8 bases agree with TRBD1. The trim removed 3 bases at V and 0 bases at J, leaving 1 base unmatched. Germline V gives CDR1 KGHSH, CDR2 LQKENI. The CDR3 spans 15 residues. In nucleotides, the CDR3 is TGTGCCAGCTCACCCGGGACAGGCTCTGGAAACACCATATATTTT. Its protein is CASSPGTGSGNTIYF.

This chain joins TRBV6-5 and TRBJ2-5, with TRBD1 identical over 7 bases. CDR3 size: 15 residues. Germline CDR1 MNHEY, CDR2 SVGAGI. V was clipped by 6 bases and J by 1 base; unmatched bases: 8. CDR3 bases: TGTGCCAGCAGAAGGACAGGCCGGGCCCAAGAGACCCAGTACTTC. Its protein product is CASRRTGRAQETQYF.

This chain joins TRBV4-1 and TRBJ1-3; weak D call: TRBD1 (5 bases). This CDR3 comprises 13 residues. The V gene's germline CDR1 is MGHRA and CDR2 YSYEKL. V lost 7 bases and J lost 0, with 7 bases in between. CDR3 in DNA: TGCGCCAGCACAGGGATCTCTGGAAACACCATATATTTT. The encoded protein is CASTGISGNTIYF.

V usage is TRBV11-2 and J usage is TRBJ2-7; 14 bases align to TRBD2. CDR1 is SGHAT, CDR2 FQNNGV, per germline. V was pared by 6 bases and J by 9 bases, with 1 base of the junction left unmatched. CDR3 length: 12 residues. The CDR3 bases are TGTGCCAGCAGGACTAGCGGGAGGGTGCAGTACTTC. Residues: CASRTSGRVQYF.

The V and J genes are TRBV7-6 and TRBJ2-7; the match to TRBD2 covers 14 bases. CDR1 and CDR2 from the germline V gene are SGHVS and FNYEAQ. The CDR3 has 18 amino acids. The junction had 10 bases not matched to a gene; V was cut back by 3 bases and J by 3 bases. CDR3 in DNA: TGTGCCAGCAGCTTGGGAGGGACTAGCGGGAGACTGGACTACGAGCAGTACTTC. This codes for CASSLGGTSGRLDYEQYF.

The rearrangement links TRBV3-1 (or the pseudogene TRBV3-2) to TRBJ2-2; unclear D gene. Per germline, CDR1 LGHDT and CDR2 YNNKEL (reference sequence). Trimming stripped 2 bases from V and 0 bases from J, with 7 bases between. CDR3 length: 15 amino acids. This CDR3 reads CASSQSVPNTGELFF. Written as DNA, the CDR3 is TGTGCCAGCAGCCAATCCGTCCCGAACACCGGGGAGCTGTTTTTT.

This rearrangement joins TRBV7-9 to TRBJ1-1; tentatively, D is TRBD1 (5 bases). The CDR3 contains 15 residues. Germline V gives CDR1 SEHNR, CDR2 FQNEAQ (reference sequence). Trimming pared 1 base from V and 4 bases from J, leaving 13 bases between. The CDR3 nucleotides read TGTGCCAGCAGCTTAGTGGGGGAACGGGCCACTGAAGCTTTCTTT. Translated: CASSLVGERATEAFF.

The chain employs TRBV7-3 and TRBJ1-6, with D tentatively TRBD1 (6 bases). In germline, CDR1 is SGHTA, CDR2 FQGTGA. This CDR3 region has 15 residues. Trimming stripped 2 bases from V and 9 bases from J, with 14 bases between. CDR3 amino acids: CASSLVWQGSSPLHF. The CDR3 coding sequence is TGTGCCAGCAGCTTAGTCTGGCAGGGGAGTTCACCCCTCCACTTT.

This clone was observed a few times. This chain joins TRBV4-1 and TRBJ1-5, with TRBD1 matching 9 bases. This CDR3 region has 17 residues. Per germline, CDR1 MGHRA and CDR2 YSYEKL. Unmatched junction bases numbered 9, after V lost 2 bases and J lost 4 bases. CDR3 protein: CASSQKTGTGMNQPQHF. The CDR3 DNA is TGCGCCAGCAGCCAAAAAACCGGGACAGGGATGAATCAGCCCCAGCATTTT.

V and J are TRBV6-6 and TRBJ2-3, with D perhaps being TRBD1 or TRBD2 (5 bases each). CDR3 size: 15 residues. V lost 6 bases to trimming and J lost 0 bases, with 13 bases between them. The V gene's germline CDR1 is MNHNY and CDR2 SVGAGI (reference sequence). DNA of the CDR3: TGTGCCAGCAGCCTGGGACGGGCCAGCACAGATACGCAGTATTTT. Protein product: CASSLGRASTDTQYF.

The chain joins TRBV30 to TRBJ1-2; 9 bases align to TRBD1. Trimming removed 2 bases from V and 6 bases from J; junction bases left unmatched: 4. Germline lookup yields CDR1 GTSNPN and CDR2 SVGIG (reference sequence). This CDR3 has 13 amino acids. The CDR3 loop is CAWSSGTGNGYTF. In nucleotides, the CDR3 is TGTGCCTGGAGTTCCGGGACAGGGAATGGCTACACCTTC.

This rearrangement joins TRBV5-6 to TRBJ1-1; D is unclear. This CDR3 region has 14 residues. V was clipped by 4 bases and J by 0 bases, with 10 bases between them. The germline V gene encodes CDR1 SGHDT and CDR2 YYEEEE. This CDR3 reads CASSVRSMNTEAFF. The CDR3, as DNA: TGTGCCAGCAGCGTCAGGAGCATGAACACTGAAGCTTTCTTT.